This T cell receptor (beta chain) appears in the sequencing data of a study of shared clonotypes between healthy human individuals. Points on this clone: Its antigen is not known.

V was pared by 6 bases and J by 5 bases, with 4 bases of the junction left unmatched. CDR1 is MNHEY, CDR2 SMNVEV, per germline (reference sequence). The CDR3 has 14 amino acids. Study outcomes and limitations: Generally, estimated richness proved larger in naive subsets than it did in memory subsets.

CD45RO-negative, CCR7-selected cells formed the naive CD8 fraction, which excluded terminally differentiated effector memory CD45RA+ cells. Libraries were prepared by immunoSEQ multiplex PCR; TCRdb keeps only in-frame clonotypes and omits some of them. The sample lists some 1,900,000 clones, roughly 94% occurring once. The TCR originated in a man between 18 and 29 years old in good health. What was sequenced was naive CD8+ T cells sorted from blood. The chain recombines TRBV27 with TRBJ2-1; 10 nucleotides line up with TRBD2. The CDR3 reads CASSGTSDDNEQFF. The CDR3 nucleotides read TGTGCCAGCAGCGGGACTAGCGATGACAATGAGCAGTTCTTC.